This entry describes one TCR beta chain. Its target is unknown. The data were taken from a study of blood T cells in healthy people across ages. Study-wide results and limits: Among long-lived donors, naive CD4+ cells were more numerous and diversity higher than in aged donors. Getting older went along with TCR beta diversity per million T cells dropping roughly linearly.

The authors ran a second PCR of about 7 to 11 cycles using a sample-barcoded 5' primer and a J-beta primer mix. TCRdb fed the 5' RACE reads into MiXCR, producing one record per CDR3 protein. The sample lists some 780,000 distinct CDR3 sequences; about 61% were seen once. Sequencing was done on a sample of blood. The clonotype comes from a man aged 35-49 years in good health.

CDR3 sequence: CASRGQTQETQYF. CDR3 DNA: TGTGCCAGCAGAGGACAGACCCAAGAGACCCAGTACTTC. The chain joins TRBV2 to TRBJ2-5; tentative D call: TRBD1 (6 bases). The V gene's germline CDR1 is SNHLY and CDR2 FYNNEI. With 6 bases removed from V and 1 base from J, the gap between germline ends came to 9 bases. The CDR3 length is 13 residues.